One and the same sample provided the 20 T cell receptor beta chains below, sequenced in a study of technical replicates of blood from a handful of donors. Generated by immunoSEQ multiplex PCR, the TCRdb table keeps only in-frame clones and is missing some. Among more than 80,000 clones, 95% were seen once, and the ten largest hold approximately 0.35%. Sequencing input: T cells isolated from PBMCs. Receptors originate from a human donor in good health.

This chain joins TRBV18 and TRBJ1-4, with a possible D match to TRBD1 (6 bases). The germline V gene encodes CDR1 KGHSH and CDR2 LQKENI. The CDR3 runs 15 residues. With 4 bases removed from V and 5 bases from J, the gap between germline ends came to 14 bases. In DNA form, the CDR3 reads TGTGCCAGCTCACTTCTACAGGGAGTAAATGAAAAACTGTTTTTT. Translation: CASSLLQGVNEKLFF.

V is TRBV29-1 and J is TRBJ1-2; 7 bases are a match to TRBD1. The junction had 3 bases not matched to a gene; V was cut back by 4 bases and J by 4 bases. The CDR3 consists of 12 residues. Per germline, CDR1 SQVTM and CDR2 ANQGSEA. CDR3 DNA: TGCAGCGTTGGGACAGGAATCTATGGCTACACCTTC. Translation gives CSVGTGIYGYTF. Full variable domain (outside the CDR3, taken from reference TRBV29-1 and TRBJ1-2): SAVISQKPSRDICQRGTSLTIQCQVDSQVTMMFWYRQQPGQSLTLIATANQGSEATYESGFVIDKFPISRPNLTFSTLTVSNMSPEDSSIYLCSVGTGIYGYTFGSGTRLTVV.

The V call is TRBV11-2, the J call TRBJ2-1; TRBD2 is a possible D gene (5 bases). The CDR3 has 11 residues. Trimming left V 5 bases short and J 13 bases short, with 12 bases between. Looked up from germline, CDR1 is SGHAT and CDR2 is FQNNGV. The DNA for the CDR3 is TGTGCCAGCAGCCGGGGTCCGTCCCAGTTCTTC. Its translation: CASSRGPSQFF.

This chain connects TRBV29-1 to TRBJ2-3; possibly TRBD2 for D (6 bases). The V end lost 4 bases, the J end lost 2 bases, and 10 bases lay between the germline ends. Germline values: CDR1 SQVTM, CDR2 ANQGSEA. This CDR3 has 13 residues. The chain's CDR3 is CSVAGSATDTQYF. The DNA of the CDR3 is TGCAGCGTTGCCGGGAGCGCCACAGATACGCAGTATTTT.

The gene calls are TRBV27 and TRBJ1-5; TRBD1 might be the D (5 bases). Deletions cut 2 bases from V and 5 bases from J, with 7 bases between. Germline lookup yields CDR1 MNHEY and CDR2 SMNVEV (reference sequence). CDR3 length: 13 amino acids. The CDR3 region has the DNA TGTGCCAGCAGTTTAGGGGGGGATCAGCCCCAGCATTTT. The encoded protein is CASSLGGDQPQHF.

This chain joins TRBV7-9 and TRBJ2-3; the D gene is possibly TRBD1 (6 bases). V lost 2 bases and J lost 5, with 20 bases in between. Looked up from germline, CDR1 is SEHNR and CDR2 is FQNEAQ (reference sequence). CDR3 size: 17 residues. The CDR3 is CASSLSRAGAYQDTQYF. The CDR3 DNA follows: TGTGCCAGCAGCTTAAGTCGAGCAGGGGCTTACCAAGATACGCAGTATTTT.

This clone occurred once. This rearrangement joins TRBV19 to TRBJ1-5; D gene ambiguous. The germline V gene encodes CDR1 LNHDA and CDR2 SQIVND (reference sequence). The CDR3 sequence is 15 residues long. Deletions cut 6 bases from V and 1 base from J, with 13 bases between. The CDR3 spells CASRPRHFSNQPQHF. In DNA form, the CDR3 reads TGTGCCAGTAGGCCTCGACACTTCAGCAATCAGCCCCAGCATTTT.

CDR3 sequence reads: CASSSLELGVGSGKLFF. In DNA, the CDR3 is TGTGCCAGCAGCAGCCTCGAACTGGGAGTTGGGTCTGGGAAACTGTTTTTT. This rearrangement joins TRBV2 to TRBJ1-4; D is undetermined. The germline gives CDR1 SNHLY, CDR2 FYNNEI. The CDR3 has 17 residues. Between the trimmed V and J ends, which lost 6 bases and 11 bases, there was a span of 28 bases. Full variable domain (outside the CDR3, taken from reference TRBV2 and TRBJ1-4): EPEVTQTPSHQVTQMGQEVILRCVPISNHLYFYWYRQILGQKVEFLVSFYNNEISEKSEIFDDQFSVERPDGSNFTLKIRSTKLEDSAMYFCASSSLELGVGSGKLFFGSGTQLSVL.

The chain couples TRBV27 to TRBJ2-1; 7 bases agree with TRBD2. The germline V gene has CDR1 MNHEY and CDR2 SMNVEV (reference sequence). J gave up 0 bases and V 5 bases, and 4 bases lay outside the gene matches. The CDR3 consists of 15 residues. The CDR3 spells CASSLGGSSYNEQFF. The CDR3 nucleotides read TGTGCCAGCAGTCTTGGCGGGAGCTCCTACAATGAGCAGTTCTTC.

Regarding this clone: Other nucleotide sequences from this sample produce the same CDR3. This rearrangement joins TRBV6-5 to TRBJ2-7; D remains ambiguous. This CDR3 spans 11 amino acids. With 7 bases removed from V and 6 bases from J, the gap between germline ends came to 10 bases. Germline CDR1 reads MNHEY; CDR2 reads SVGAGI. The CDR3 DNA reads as TGTGCCAGCACCCATGCGGCCGAGCAGTACTTC. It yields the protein CASTHAAEQYF.

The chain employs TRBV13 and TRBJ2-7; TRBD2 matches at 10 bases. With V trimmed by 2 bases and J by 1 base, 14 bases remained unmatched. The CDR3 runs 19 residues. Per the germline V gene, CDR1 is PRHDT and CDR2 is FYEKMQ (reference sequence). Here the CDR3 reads CASSLSRDRLAGVSYEQYF. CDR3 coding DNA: TGTGCCAGCAGCTTATCCCGGGATCGGCTAGCGGGAGTTTCCTACGAGCAGTACTTC. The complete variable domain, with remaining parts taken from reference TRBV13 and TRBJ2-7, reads AAGVIQSPRHLIKEKRETATLKCYPIPRHDTVYWYQQGPGQDPQFLISFYEKMQSDKGSIPDRFSAQQFSDYHSELNMSSLELGDSALYFCASSLSRDRLAGVSYEQYFGPGTRLTVT.

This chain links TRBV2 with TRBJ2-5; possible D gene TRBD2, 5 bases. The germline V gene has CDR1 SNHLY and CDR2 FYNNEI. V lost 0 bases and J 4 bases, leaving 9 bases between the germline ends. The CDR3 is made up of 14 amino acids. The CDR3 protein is CASSEARATETQYF. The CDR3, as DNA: TGTGCCAGCAGTGAAGCGAGGGCAACAGAGACCCAGTACTTC.

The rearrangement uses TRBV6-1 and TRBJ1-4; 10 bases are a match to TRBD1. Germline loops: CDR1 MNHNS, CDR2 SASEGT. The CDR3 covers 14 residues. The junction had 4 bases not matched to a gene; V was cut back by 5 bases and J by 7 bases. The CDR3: CASSWTGGSEKLFF. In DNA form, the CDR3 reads TGTGCCAGCAGTTGGACAGGGGGGAGTGAAAAACTGTTTTTT.

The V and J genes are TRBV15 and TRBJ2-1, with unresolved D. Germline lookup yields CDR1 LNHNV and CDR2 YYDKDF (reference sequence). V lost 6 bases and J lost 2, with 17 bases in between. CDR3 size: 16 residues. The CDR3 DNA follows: TGTGCCACCAGACAACTCGGAGCGAGCGCCTACAATGAGCAGTTCTTC. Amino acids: CATRQLGASAYNEQFF.

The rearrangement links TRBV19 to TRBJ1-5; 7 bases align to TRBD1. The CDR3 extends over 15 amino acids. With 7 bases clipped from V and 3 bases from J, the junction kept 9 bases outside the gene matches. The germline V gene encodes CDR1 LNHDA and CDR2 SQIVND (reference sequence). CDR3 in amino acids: CASTRDSISNQPQHF. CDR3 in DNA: TGTGCCAGTACACGGGACAGCATATCCAATCAGCCCCAGCATTTT.

The CDR3 reads CASSQTGTGELFF. CDR3 bases: TGTGCCAGCAGCCAAACAGGGACCGGGGAGCTGTTTTTT. The chain recombines TRBV9 with TRBJ2-2, with TRBD1 as a possible D gene (6 bases). Trimming stripped 4 bases from V and 5 bases from J, with 9 bases between. There are 13 residues in the CDR3. Looked up from germline, CDR1 is SGDLS and CDR2 is YYNGEE.

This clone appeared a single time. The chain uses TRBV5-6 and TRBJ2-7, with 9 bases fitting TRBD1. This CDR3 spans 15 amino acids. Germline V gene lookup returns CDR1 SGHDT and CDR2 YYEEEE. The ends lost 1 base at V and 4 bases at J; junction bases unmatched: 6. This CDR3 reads CASSLPGQGYYEQYF. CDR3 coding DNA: TGTGCCAGCAGCTTGCCGGGACAGGGTTATTACGAGCAGTACTTC.

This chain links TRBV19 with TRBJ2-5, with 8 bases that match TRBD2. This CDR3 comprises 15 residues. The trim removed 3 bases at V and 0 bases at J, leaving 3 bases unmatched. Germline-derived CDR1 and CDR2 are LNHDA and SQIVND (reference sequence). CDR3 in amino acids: CASSILAGHQETQYF. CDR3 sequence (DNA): TGTGCCAGTAGTATTTTAGCGGGGCACCAAGAGACCCAGTACTTC.

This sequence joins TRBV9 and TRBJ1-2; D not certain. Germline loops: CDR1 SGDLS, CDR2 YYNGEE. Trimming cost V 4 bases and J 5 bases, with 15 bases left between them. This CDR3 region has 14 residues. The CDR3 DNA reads TGTGCCAGCAGCCCGGAGGAAGGGTTATATGGCTACACCTTC. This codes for CASSPEEGLYGYTF.

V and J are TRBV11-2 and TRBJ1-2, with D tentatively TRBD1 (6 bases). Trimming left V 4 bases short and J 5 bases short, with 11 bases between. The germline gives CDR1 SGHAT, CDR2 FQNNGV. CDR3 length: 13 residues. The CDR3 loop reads CASSSIQGYGYTF. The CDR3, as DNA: TGTGCCAGCAGCTCAATACAGGGTTATGGCTACACCTTC.